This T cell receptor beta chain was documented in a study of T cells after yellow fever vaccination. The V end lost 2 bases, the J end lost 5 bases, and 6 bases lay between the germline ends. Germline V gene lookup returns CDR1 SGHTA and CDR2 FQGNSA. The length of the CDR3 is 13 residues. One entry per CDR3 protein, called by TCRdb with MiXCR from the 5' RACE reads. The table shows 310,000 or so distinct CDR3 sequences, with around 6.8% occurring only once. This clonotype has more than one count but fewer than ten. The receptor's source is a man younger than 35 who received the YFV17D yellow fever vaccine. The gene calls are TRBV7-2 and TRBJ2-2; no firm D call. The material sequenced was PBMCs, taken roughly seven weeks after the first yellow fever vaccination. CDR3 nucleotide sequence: TGTGCCAGCAGCTTAATGGGGACCGGGGAGCTGTTTTTT. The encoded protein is CASSLMGTGELFF.